Following are 21 T cell receptor beta chains from one sample sequenced in a study of cytomegalovirus exposure and HLA in healthy donors. This table comes from immunoSEQ multiplex PCR, and its TCRdb copy is limited to in-frame clones, with some not included. This sample has 100,000 to 150,000 clones, with about 83% found just once. Sequencing input: PBMCs. The receptor set was obtained from a man between 18 and 35 years old in good health and CMV-seronegative.

The chain combines TRBV6-1 with TRBJ2-7; TRBD2 agrees at 7 bases. J was trimmed by 6 bases and V by 5 bases; bases with no gene match: 10. The CDR3 has 14 amino acids. The germline CDR1 and CDR2 sequences are MNHNS and SASEGT. Written as DNA, the CDR3 is TGTGCCAGCAGTAGCGGGACCCACCTGGGCGAGCAGTACTTC. Translating gives CASSSGTHLGEQYF.

V usage is TRBV6-1 and J usage is TRBJ2-5, with D tentatively TRBD2 (5 bases). CDR1 MNHNS and CDR2 SASEGT come from the germline V gene. CDR3 size: 15 residues. V was cut by 6 bases and J by 5 bases, with 19 bases left in between. CDR3 in amino acids: CASSRGEGIVETQYF. For the CDR3, the DNA is TGTGCCAGCAGCCGGGGAGAAGGAATCGTGGAGACCCAGTACTTC.

V usage is TRBV6-4 and J usage is TRBJ2-2, with 7 bases fitting TRBD1. CDR3 length: 14 amino acids. Germline V gene sequence: CDR1 MRHNA, CDR2 SNTAGT. With 4 bases clipped from V and 3 bases from J, the junction kept 2 bases outside the gene matches. This CDR3 reads CASSGDRDTGELFF. The CDR3 coding sequence is TGTGCCAGCAGTGGCGACAGGGACACCGGGGAGCTGTTTTTT.

As concerns this clone: Being one base from a much bigger clone, this may be a read error. V and J are TRBV10-3 and TRBJ1-1; 7 positions agree with TRBD1. Losses at the gene ends were 3 bases for V and 0 bases for J; bases not matched to a gene: 1. The CDR3 sequence is 14 residues long. CDR1 and CDR2 from the germline V gene are ENHRY and SYGVKD. Written as DNA, the CDR3 is TGTGCCATCAGTGAAGGGGGCATGAACACTGAAGCTTTCTTT. It codes for CAISEGGMNTEAFF.

The chain couples TRBV6-5 to TRBJ1-1; 7 bases line up with TRBD1. J gave up 0 bases and V 5 bases, and 6 bases lay outside the gene matches. The CDR3 loop spans 15 amino acids. Germline assignment: CDR1 MNHEY and CDR2 SVGAGI. The CDR3 protein is CASSHPGTVNTEAFF. The CDR3 DNA sequence: TGTGCCAGCAGTCATCCGGGGACAGTGAACACTGAAGCTTTCTTT.

The V and J genes are TRBV30 and TRBJ2-1, with 8 bases lining up with TRBD2. Germline CDR1 GTSNPN, CDR2 SVGIG (reference sequence). Trimming removed 5 bases from V and 7 bases from J; junction bases left unmatched: 13. This CDR3 is built from 15 residues. In nucleotides, the CDR3 is TGTGCCTGGGCGAGGGGCGGGAGGCAGAGGAATGAGCAGTTCTTC. As protein: CAWARGGRQRNEQFF.

This chain links TRBV2 with TRBJ2-7; no clear D. V gave up 4 bases and J gave up 0 bases, with 7 bases separating them. The V gene's germline CDR1 is SNHLY and CDR2 FYNNEI. The CDR3 runs 13 residues. This CDR3 is CASSVSFSYEQYF. DNA of the CDR3: TGTGCCAGCAGTGTCTCTTTCTCCTACGAGCAGTACTTC.

This clone was recorded a few times. The rearrangement uses TRBV6-1 and TRBJ1-3; D not resolved. This CDR3 spans 13 amino acids. Germline V gives CDR1 MNHNS, CDR2 SASEGT. Trimming stripped 1 base from V and 5 bases from J, with 6 bases between. CDR3 in amino acids: CASSEGQRNTIYF. The CDR3 DNA reads as TGTGCCAGCAGTGAAGGGCAGAGAAACACCATATATTTT.

This chain uses TRBV7-8 with TRBJ1-2; 7 nucleotides line up with TRBD1. Trimming at V came to 1 base and at J to 2 bases, leaving 10 bases not matched to a gene. Per the germline V gene, CDR1 is SGHVS and CDR2 is FQNEAQ. This CDR3 is built from 17 residues. The CDR3 DNA sequence: TGTGCCAGCAGCTTAGGAGGGGTGATAGGGGGCAACTATGGCTACACCTTC. Its protein is CASSLGGVIGGNYGYTF.

This chain links TRBV9 with TRBJ2-3; 7 bases match TRBD2. The V gene end was trimmed by 0 bases and the J gene end by 4 bases; junction bases not matched to a gene: 11. The CDR3 totals 17 residues. Germline V gene lookup returns CDR1 SGDLS and CDR2 YYNGEE. The CDR3 sequence: CASSVAGGGYDSDTQYF. CDR3 bases: TGTGCCAGCAGCGTAGCTGGCGGGGGATATGACTCAGATACGCAGTATTTT.

The genes are TRBV12-5 and TRBJ1-1, with a possible D match to TRBD1 (5 bases). Per germline, CDR1 LGHNT and CDR2 FRNRAP. This CDR3 comprises 15 residues. V gave up 0 bases and J gave up 3 bases, with 11 bases separating them. The CDR3 reads CASGLVPARDTEAFF. As DNA, the CDR3 is TGTGCTAGTGGTTTGGTACCCGCCAGGGACACTGAAGCTTTCTTT.

This rearrangement joins TRBV15 to TRBJ2-3; 8 nucleotides match TRBD2. The CDR3 length is 14 residues. Trimming took 6 bases from V and 3 from J; bases not matched to a gene: 5. The germline V gene encodes CDR1 LNHNV and CDR2 YYDKDF (reference sequence). CDR3 amino acids: CATRAGEATDTQYF. CDR3 DNA sequence: TGTGCCACCAGAGCGGGAGAAGCGACAGATACGCAGTATTTT.

This chain links TRBV15 with TRBJ1-3; maybe TRBD1 (6 bases). The CDR3 is 16 amino acids. Germline lookup yields CDR1 LNHNV and CDR2 YYDKDF (reference sequence). V was pared by 1 base and J by 1 base, with 11 bases between. The CDR3 DNA is TGTGCCACCAGCAGAGTAGGGGGTGGTTCTGGAAACACCATATATTTT. Amino acids: CATSRVGGGSGNTIYF.

This clone was seen only a few times. At one boundary the junction diverges from the germline segment, which might be a read error. This chain joins TRBV5-1 and TRBJ2-7; D call uncertain. This CDR3 region has 8 residues. Germline CDR1 and CDR2: SGHRS and YFSETQ. In DNA, the CDR3 is TGCGCCAGCAGCTTGGGTCTCTTC. It translates to CASSLGLF.

This chain uses TRBV6-1 with TRBJ2-2; a weak D match, TRBD1 (7 bases). This CDR3 is built from 14 residues. Germline CDR1 MNHNS, CDR2 SASEGT. Trimming removed 6 bases from V and 2 bases from J, with 10 bases in between. In DNA, the CDR3 is TGTGCCAGCAGGCGGGACAGAAACACCGGGGAGCTGTTTTTT. It codes for CASRRDRNTGELFF.

The chain has TRBV18 and TRBJ2-2; D might be TRBD1 (6 bases). Trimming removed 1 base from V and 7 bases from J, with 10 bases in between. This CDR3 is 14 amino acids long. Germline V CDR1 and CDR2: KGHSH, LQKENI. CDR3 coding DNA: TGTGCCAGCTCACCACGGGGGCAGGACGGGGAGCTGTTTTTT. It codes for CASSPRGQDGELFF.

CDR3 amino acids: CASLYRDTEAFF. The CDR3 nucleotides read TGTGCCAGCCTGTACAGGGACACTGAAGCTTTCTTT. The chain employs TRBV6-6 and TRBJ1-1; maybe TRBD1 (6 bases). Germline loops: CDR1 MNHNY, CDR2 SVGAGI (reference sequence). Trimming left V 8 bases short and J 3 bases short, with 10 bases between. This CDR3 comprises 12 residues.

The chain employs TRBV4-2 and TRBJ1-5; 11 bases align to TRBD1. The germline CDR1 and CDR2 sequences are LGHNA and YNFKEQ. The CDR3 spans 19 residues. J was trimmed by 0 bases and V by 2 bases; bases with no gene match: 9. This chain's CDR3 is CASSQHSGTGGYSNQPQHF. The CDR3 DNA reads as TGTGCCAGCAGCCAACATAGCGGGACAGGGGGATATAGCAATCAGCCCCAGCATTTT.

This chain uses TRBV5-6 with TRBJ1-5; D is unclear. Trimming took 0 bases from V and 0 from J, leaving 7 bases between them. CDR1 and CDR2 (germline): SGHDT, YYEEEE. The CDR3 consists of 15 residues. DNA of the CDR3: TGTGCCAGCAGCTTGGGTCCCTATAGCAATCAGCCCCAGCATTTT. This sequence encodes CASSLGPYSNQPQHF.

This clone was seen only a few times. The chain links TRBV4-2 to TRBJ2-7; D is unclear. Germline assignment: CDR1 LGHNA and CDR2 YNFKEQ. The CDR3 is 15 residues long. With 0 bases removed from V and 0 bases from J, the gap between germline ends came to 9 bases. The DNA for the CDR3 is TGTGCCAGCAGCCAAGAACAACAGAGCTCCTACGAGCAGTACTTC. Encoded protein: CASSQEQQSSYEQYF.

The rearrangement joins TRBV2 to TRBJ1-1, with 7 bases identical to TRBD1. The CDR3 runs 12 residues. The J segment lost 3 bases and the V segment lost 6 bases, leaving 1 base of the junction unmatched. Per the germline V gene, CDR1 is SNHLY and CDR2 is FYNNEI. The CDR3 loop is CASRTGHTEAFF. CDR3 bases: TGTGCCAGCAGGACAGGGCACACTGAAGCTTTCTTT.